This T cell receptor (beta chain) was identified in a study of radiotherapy plus CTLA-4 blockade in lung cancer (dated by TCRdb to 2016 to 2018). The study in broad terms: Among enrolled patients, about 19% had an objective response and roughly 33% reached disease control.

Details on this clone: It has no known antigen specificity. The input lacks base qualities; no much larger clone sits a single base away.

Study-wide findings and limitations: After treatment with radiotherapy and ipilimumab, TCR clones that came from tumors expanded in the peripheral blood. The strongest predictors of response were reported to be early dynamic shifts in blood T cell clones along with a rise in serum interferon-beta following radiation.

The study evaluated CTLA-4 blockade (ipilimumab) given together with focal radiation therapy in patients who had chemo-refractory metastatic non-small-cell lung cancer. Library generation was performed with the immunoSEQ multiplex PCR assay. As stored in TCRdb, this immuneACCESS dataset retains in-frame rearrangements with V and J assigned. A fraction of the clones does not appear; measured against another copy, unresolved V genes explain less than half of the discrepancy, and the remainder lacks a known reason. The sample table shows 95,000 to 150,000 clones, and more than 80% are seen once. The top ten clones comprise approximately 7.2% of the sample. This TCR derives from a human donor with non-small cell lung cancer that progressed on radiotherapy plus ipilimumab. This specimen was peripheral blood, taken from a patient treated with radiotherapy plus ipilimumab.

The DNA is TGTGCCAGTAGTACGCAGGGGGCCCCTGGAAACACCATATATTTT. This codes for CASSTQGAPGNTIYF. The sequence links TRBV19 to TRBJ1-3; the central 8 bases match TRBD1. V lost 4 bases and J lost 2 bases, and the count of bases not matched to a germline gene is 4. Taken from the germline V gene (reference sequence), the CDR1 and CDR2 loops are LNHDA and SQIVND. The CDR3, cysteine through phenylalanine, is 15 amino acids long. Left in the record is the CDR3 DNA by itself, 45 bases read in frame from the first base.